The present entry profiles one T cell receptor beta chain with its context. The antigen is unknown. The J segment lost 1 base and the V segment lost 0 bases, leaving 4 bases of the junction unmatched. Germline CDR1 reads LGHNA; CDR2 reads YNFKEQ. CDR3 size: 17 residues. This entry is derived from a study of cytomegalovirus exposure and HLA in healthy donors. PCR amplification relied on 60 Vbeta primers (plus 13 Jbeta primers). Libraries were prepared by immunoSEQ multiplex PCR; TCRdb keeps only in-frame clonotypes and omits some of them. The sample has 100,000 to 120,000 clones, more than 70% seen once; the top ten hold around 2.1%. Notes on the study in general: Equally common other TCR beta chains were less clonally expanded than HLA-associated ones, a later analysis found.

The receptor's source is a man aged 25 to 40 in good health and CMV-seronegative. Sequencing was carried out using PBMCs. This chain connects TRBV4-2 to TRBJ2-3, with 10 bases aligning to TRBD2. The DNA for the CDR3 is TGTGCCAGCAGCCAAGACCTAGCGGGGGCCGGCACAGATACGCAGTATTTT. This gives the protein CASSQDLAGAGTDTQYF.